Given below is one T cell receptor beta chain in context. The antigen remains undetermined. The CDR3 is 15 residues long. Deletions cut 1 base from V and 4 bases from J, with 10 bases between. Germline loops: CDR1 MNHEY, CDR2 SVGAGI. This entry comes from a study of long-term antiretroviral therapy in people with HIV. Researchers secured at least one pre-ART and at least two post-ART PBMC samples from each donor. Samples were assayed with immunoSEQ v3.0 at survey level. TCRdb's copy holds only in-frame clones and misses some; the assay was immunoSEQ multiplex PCR. The table includes about 43,000 clones, roughly 86% detected once. The study's findings and limits: Pre-ART clonal expansion yielded clones that dominated the repertoire at all time points. ART-treated samples gained diversity yet remained below transplant donor controls.

The TCR sequence derives from a woman in her forties or fifties with HIV. The sample was unsorted PBMCs, taken 0.1 years before starting antiretroviral therapy. This chain uses TRBV6-5 with TRBJ2-2; D is perhaps TRBD1 or TRBD2 (5 bases each). The CDR3 region has the DNA TGTGCCAGCAGTTACTTCCCAGGGACCACCGGGGAGCTGTTTTTT. Protein sequence: CASSYFPGTTGELFF.